Listed here are 20 T cell receptor beta chains from one sample, sequenced in a study of blood T cell repertoires in COVID-19. Clones were sequenced by immunoSEQ multiplex PCR, and TCRdb holds only the in-frame ones, with some missing. This table has some 240,000 clones, approximately 83% appearing once. The sample taken for sequencing was PBMCs or T cells enriched from blood (not recorded which). Source of these receptors: a man in his fifties who had recovered from COVID-19.

This sequence joins TRBV10-1 and TRBJ2-4; TRBD1 might be the D (6 bases). V shed 0 bases and J shed 8 bases, with 11 bases lying between them. Germline V lookup: CDR1 WNHNN, CDR2 SYGVQD (reference sequence). The CDR3 covers 14 residues. The CDR3 DNA follows: TGCGCCAGCAGTGAGTCAGGGGGAGCAGACATTCAGTACTTC. It yields the protein CASSESGGADIQYF.

J is TRBJ2-2 and V is TRBV5-1, with a weak D call TRBD1 (6 bases). The length of the CDR3 is 18 residues. Germline assignment: CDR1 SGHRS and CDR2 YFSETQ. Trimming took off 4 bases at V and 2 bases at J, with 21 bases between the two ends. CDR3 bases: TGCGCCAGCAGCGCGCAGTCCCAGGGGTATAGTAACACCGGGGAGCTGTTTTTT. Residues: CASSAQSQGYSNTGELFF.

The genes are TRBV28 and TRBJ1-2; 7 nucleotides align to TRBD1. CDR3 length equals 15 residues. The V gene end was trimmed by 2 bases and the J gene end by 8 bases; junction bases not matched to a gene: 11. The germline CDR1 and CDR2 sequences are MDHEN and SYDVKM. CDR3 protein: CASSLRTGGTGGYTF. CDR3 sequence (DNA): TGTGCCAGCAGTTTAAGGACAGGTGGAACGGGAGGCTACACCTTC.

The rearrangement uses TRBV6-1 and TRBJ1-2, with 7 bases matching TRBD1. Trimming removed 0 bases from V and 7 bases from J; junction bases left unmatched: 8. Germline V gene data show CDR1 as MNHNS and CDR2 as SASEGT. This CDR3 region has 15 residues. The CDR3 spells CASSEAGRGEVGYTF. The DNA for the CDR3 is TGTGCCAGCAGTGAAGCGGGCAGGGGGGAGGTTGGCTACACCTTC.

The chain couples TRBV9 to TRBJ2-2, with 10 bases that match TRBD2. This CDR3 is 18 amino acids long. V trimming: 3 bases; J trimming: 4 bases; junction bases outside the gene matches: 12. Per germline, CDR1 SGDLS and CDR2 YYNGEE. This chain's CDR3 is CASSDSRRLAGITGELFF. CDR3 nucleotides: TGTGCCAGCAGCGATAGTCGCCGACTAGCGGGTATCACCGGGGAGCTGTTTTTT.

The rearrangement links TRBV19 to TRBJ2-2; TRBD2 matches at 8 bases. Per germline, CDR1 LNHDA and CDR2 SQIVND (reference sequence). This CDR3 region has 14 residues. V was pared by 5 bases and J by 8 bases, with 7 bases of the junction left unmatched. CDR3 DNA: TGTGCCAGTAGTGCCGGGACTAGTGGTGGGGAGCTGTTTTTT. Its protein is CASSAGTSGGELFF.

This clone came up a few times. The CDR3 loop reads CAISRQGATEAFF. The CDR3 nucleotides are TGTGCCATCAGTAGACAGGGGGCGACTGAAGCTTTCTTT. This rearrangement joins TRBV10-3 to TRBJ1-1; 10 bases are a match to TRBD1. This CDR3 region has 13 residues. The V and J ends lost 5 bases and 5 bases, in that order; junction bases with no gene match: 2. Per the germline V gene, CDR1 is ENHRY and CDR2 is SYGVKD.

The chain uses TRBV14 and TRBJ2-7; 9 bases fit TRBD1. Germline V gene lookup returns CDR1 SGHDN and CDR2 FVKESK. V lost 3 bases, J lost 4 bases, and 16 bases stayed unmatched. The CDR3 covers 18 residues. CDR3 DNA sequence: TGTGCCAGCAGCCATATACGGGGTTACAGGGGGCGGATGTACGAGCAGTACTTC. Residues: CASSHIRGYRGRMYEQYF.

CDR3 coding DNA: TGCGCCAGCAGCCAAGGGGACAGGAGAAGCTCCTACGAGCAGTACTTC. As protein: CASSQGDRRSSYEQYF. The V and J genes are TRBV4-3 and TRBJ2-7; TRBD1 aligns across 8 bases. CDR1 is LGHNA and CDR2 is YSLEER in the germline V gene. The CDR3 loop spans 16 amino acids. Germline trimming cut 1 base from V and 0 bases from J; bases unmatched to any gene: 5.

The chain links TRBV19 to TRBJ2-3; 11 nucleotides line up with TRBD2. CDR1 and CDR2 (germline): LNHDA, SQIVND (reference sequence). J was trimmed by 4 bases and V by 7 bases; bases with no gene match: 7. The CDR3 has 15 amino acids. The CDR3 loop reads CASKDSGRASDTQYF. CDR3 in DNA: TGTGCCAGTAAGGATAGCGGGAGGGCCTCAGATACGCAGTATTTT.

The chain employs TRBV10-1 and TRBJ2-3; tentative D call: TRBD2 (6 bases). Between the trimmed V and J ends, which lost 6 bases and 0 bases, there was a span of 13 bases. The CDR3 spans 15 residues. The germline CDR1 and CDR2 sequences are WNHNN and SYGVQD (reference sequence). The CDR3 spells CASSLGTSSTDTQYF. CDR3 nucleotide sequence: TGCGCCAGCAGCCTCGGGACTTCTAGCACAGATACGCAGTATTTT.

V and J are TRBV7-9 and TRBJ1-1, with D possibly TRBD1 on 6 matching bases. The germline V and J ends were trimmed by 1 base and 5 bases, with 11 bases remaining between them. Germline CDR1 is SEHNR and CDR2 is FQNEAQ (reference sequence). The CDR3 runs to 14 residues. The CDR3 reads CASSLERGSTEAFF. In nucleotides, the CDR3 is TGTGCCAGCAGCTTAGAGAGGGGGAGTACTGAAGCTTTCTTT.

This chain links TRBV7-9 with TRBJ1-1, with D possibly TRBD1 on 5 matching bases. Germline-derived CDR1 and CDR2 are SEHNR and FQNEAQ (reference sequence). With 6 bases removed from V and 10 bases from J, the gap between germline ends came to 21 bases. This CDR3 has 14 residues. CDR3 residues: CASSSPGTGETAFF. As DNA, the CDR3 is TGTGCCAGCAGTTCTCCCGGGACGGGGGAAACAGCTTTCTTT.

The rearrangement joins TRBV7-2 to TRBJ1-5; no reliable D call. The CDR3 loop spans 12 amino acids. CDR1 and CDR2 from the germline V gene are SGHTA and FQGNSA. The V end was cut by 3 bases, the J end by 4 bases, with 4 bases between. The CDR3 loop is CASSLTNQPQHF. CDR3 DNA sequence: TGTGCCAGCAGCTTGACTAATCAGCCCCAGCATTTT.

The chain has TRBV5-1 and TRBJ2-7; the D gene is possibly TRBD1 (5 bases). Germline CDR1 and CDR2: SGHRS and YFSETQ. V dropped 0 bases and J dropped 0 bases, with 10 bases sitting between them. This CDR3 region has 15 residues. The CDR3, as DNA: TGCGCCAGCAGCTTGGGACAGATTCTCTCCTACGAGCAGTACTTC. Translated, it gives CASSLGQILSYEQYF.

This rearrangement joins TRBV11-2 to TRBJ2-7; D is perhaps TRBD1 (6 bases). Germline CDR1 reads SGHAT; CDR2 reads FQNNGV. The CDR3 is made up of 15 amino acids. Trimming left V 4 bases short and J 7 bases short, with 20 bases between. CDR3 bases: TGTGCCAGCAGCTCAACCTGGACCGACAGGAGTGAGCAGTACTTC. Translation gives CASSSTWTDRSEQYF.

The rearrangement uses TRBV28 and TRBJ1-5; D call uncertain. Germline CDR1 is MDHEN and CDR2 is SYDVKM. The CDR3 extends over 16 amino acids. V lost 1 base to trimming and J lost 1 base, with 11 bases between them. The DNA of the CDR3 is TGTGCCAGCAGTTTATTGGCCAGAATAAGCAATCAGCCCCAGCATTTT. As protein: CASSLLARISNQPQHF.

About this clone itself: Other DNA sequences from this sample encode an identical CDR3 as well. The chain joins TRBV5-1 to TRBJ1-2, with 8 bases identical to TRBD1. Trimming removed 4 bases from V and 4 bases from J; junction bases left unmatched: 6. The CDR3 consists of 14 residues. CDR1 is SGHRS and CDR2 is YFSETQ in the germline V gene. The CDR3, as DNA: TGCGCCAGCAGCCTCGGACAGGGCCTCTATGGCTACACCTTC. Its translation: CASSLGQGLYGYTF.

Note on this clone: This sample also contains other DNA sequences that code for the same CDR3. The J gene is TRBJ1-1, the V gene TRBV5-1; possibly TRBD1 for D (5 bases). Germline assignment: CDR1 SGHRS and CDR2 YFSETQ. The germline V and J ends were trimmed by 4 bases and 4 bases, with 8 bases remaining between them. There are 12 residues in the CDR3. CDR3 DNA sequence: TGCGCCAGCAGCCGGGGGGGCACTGAAGCTTTCTTT. Its protein product is CASSRGGTEAFF.

This chain links TRBV7-9 with TRBJ1-5; a weak D match, TRBD1 (6 bases). The CDR3 is made up of 17 amino acids. V was pared by 1 base and J by 4 bases, with 17 bases between. Germline V gene sequence: CDR1 SEHNR, CDR2 FQNEAQ (reference sequence). CDR3 protein: CASSLVGADGRNQPQHF. In nucleotides, the CDR3 is TGTGCCAGCAGCTTAGTGGGGGCGGACGGACGTAATCAGCCCCAGCATTTT. Full variable domain (rest looked up from reference TRBV7-9 and TRBJ1-5): DTGVSQNPRHKITKRGQNVTFRCDPISEHNRLYWYRQTLGQGPEFLTYFQNEAQLEKSRLLSDRFSAERPKGSFSTLEIQRTEQGDSAMYLCASSLVGADGRNQPQHFGDGTRLSIL.